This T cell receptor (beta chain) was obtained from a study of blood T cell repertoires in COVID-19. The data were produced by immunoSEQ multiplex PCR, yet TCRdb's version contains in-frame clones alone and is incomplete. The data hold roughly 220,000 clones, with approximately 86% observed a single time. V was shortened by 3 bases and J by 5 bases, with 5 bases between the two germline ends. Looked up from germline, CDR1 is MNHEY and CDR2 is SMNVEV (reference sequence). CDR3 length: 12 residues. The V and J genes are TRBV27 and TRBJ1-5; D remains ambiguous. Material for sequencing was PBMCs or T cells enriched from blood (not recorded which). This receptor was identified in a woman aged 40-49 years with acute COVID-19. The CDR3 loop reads CASSFPDQPQHF. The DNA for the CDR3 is TGTGCCAGCAGTTTTCCGGATCAGCCCCAGCATTTT.